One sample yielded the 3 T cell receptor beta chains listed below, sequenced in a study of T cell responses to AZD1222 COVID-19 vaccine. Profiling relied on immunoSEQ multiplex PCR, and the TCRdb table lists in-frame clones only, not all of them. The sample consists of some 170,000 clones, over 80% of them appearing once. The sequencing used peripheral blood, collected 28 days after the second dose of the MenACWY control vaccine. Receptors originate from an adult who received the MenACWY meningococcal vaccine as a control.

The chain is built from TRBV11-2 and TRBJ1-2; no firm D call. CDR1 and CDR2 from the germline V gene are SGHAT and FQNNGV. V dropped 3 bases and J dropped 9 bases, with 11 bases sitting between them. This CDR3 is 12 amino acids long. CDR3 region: CASSLQTGRYTF. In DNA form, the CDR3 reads TGTGCCAGCAGCTTGCAGACCGGTCGCTACACCTTC.

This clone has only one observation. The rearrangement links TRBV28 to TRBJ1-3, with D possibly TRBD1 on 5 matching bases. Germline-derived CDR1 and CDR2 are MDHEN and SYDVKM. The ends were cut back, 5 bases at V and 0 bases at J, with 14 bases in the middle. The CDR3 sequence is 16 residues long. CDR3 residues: CASSPGTVSSGNTIYF. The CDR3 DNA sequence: TGTGCCAGCAGTCCAGGGACGGTTAGCTCTGGAAACACCATATATTTT.

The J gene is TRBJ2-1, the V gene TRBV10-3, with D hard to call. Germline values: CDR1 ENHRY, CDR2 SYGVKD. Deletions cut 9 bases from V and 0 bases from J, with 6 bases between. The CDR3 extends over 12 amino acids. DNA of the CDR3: TGTGCCATTGGTACCTCCTACAATGAGCAGTTCTTC. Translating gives CAIGTSYNEQFF.